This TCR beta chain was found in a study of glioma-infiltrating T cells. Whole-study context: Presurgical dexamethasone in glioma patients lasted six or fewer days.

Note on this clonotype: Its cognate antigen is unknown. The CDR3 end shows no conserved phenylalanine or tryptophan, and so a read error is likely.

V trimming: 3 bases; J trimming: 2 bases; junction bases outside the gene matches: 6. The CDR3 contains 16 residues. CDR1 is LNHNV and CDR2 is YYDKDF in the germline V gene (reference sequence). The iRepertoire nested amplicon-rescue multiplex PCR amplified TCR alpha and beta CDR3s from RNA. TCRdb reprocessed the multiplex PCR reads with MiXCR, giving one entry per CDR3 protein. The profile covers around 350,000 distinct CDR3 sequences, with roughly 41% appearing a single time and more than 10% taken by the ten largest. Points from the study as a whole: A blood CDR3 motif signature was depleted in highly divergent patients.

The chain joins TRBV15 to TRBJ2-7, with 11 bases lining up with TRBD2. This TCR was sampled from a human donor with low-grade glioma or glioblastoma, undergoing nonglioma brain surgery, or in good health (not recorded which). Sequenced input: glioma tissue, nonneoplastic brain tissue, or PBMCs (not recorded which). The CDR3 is CATSSAGTSGTYEQYL. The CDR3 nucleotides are TGTGCCACCAGCAGCGCCGGGACTAGCGGAACCTACGAGCAGTACCTC.